The 17 T cell receptor beta chains given below trace back to one sample, sequenced in a study of tumor-infiltrating lymphocytes in oesophageal squamous cell carcinoma. In TCRdb, the PCR reads were re-called with MiXCR into one record per CDR3 protein. The data show some 15,000 distinct CDR3 sequences, roughly 47% seen once. Sequenced input: blood. Receptors were obtained from a male donor with esophageal squamous cell carcinoma.

The chain combines TRBV7-4 with TRBJ2-4, with D perhaps given as TRBD1 or TRBD2 (6 bases each). Matching the DNA end better, TRBJ2-5 makes the J call doubtful. This CDR3 region has 14 residues. Germline values: CDR1 SGHVT, CDR2 SQSDAQ. DNA of the CDR3: TGTGCCAGCAGAACACAGGGTGCGGGGGAGACCCAGTACTTC. Translating gives CASRTQGAGETQYF.

This clonotype occurred many times. The chain carries TRBV7-9 and TRBJ1-5, with a tentative D call TRBD1 (5 bases). CDR3 length equals 16 residues. Germline V gene lookup returns CDR1 SEHNR and CDR2 FQNEAQ (reference sequence). The germline V and J ends were trimmed by 1 base and 6 bases, with 16 bases remaining between them. CDR3 amino acids: CASSLVYPGLGQPQHF. In DNA, the CDR3 is TGTGCCAGCAGCTTAGTGTATCCAGGGCTCGGTCAGCCCCAGCATTTT. Full variable domain (missing parts from reference TRBV7-9 and TRBJ1-5): DTGVSQNPRHKITKRGQNVTFRCDPISEHNRLYWYRQTLGQGPEFLTYFQNEAQLEKSRLLSDRFSAERPKGSFSTLEIQRTEQGDSAMYLCASSLVYPGLGQPQHFGDGTRLSIL.

This clonotype was counted only a few times. This CDR3 fails to terminate in the conserved phenylalanine or tryptophan, so it likely reflects a read error. Because the CDR3's place on the DNA is in doubt, the DNA is left out and the CDR3 is given as listed by TCRdb. This chain connects TRBV6-6 to TRBJ2-7; TRBD2, the table's D call, was not compared with the DNA. Per the germline V gene, CDR1 is MNHNY and CDR2 is SVGAGI (reference sequence). The CDR3 is 16 amino acids long, termini counted. The CDR3 is CASSYSREGGGYTFGS.

The chain has TRBV12-3 or TRBV12-4 and TRBJ2-1; 13 bases are a match to TRBD2. The CDR3 loop spans 19 amino acids. V lost 0 bases to trimming and J lost 1 base; unmatched junction nucleotides: 6. CDR3 amino acids: CASSLATSGRFVSYNEQFF. CDR3 in DNA: TGTGCCAGCAGTTTAGCGACTAGCGGGAGGTTCGTTTCCTACAATGAGCAGTTCTTC.

The gene calls are TRBV11-2 and TRBJ2-3; a possible D gene is TRBD2 (5 bases). The tail of the sequence fits TRBJ2-1 better, so the J call may be wrong. This CDR3 spans 17 amino acids. CDR1 is SGHAT and CDR2 is FQNNGV in the germline V gene. CDR3 coding DNA: TGTGCCAGCAGCTTAGATCGCGGACTCCTTTCCTACAATGAGCAGTTCTTC. Residues: CASSLDRGLLSYNEQFF.

J is TRBJ2-1 and V is TRBV7-2, with 8 bases lining up with TRBD2. The CDR3 covers 16 residues. The germline V gene has CDR1 SGHTA and CDR2 FQGNSA. The V and J ends lost 0 bases and 9 bases, in that order; junction bases with no gene match: 10. This chain's CDR3 is CASSLAGPGLGGEQFF. In DNA, the CDR3 is TGTGCCAGCAGCTTAGCGGGTCCGGGACTAGGAGGTGAGCAGTTCTTC.

This clonotype has just a few counts. This may stem from a read error, because a much larger clone lies one nucleotide away. The J gene is TRBJ2-5, the V gene TRBV6-1; D remains ambiguous. The better agreement between TRBJ2-1 and the DNA end casts doubt on the J call. There are 12 residues in the CDR3. CDR1 and CDR2 from the germline V gene are MNHNS and SASEGT. The CDR3: CASSYMGHEQFF. In DNA, the CDR3 is TGTGCCAGCAGTTACATGGGCCACGAGCAGTTCTTC.

In nucleotides, the CDR3 is TGTGCCAGCAGCTTAGAGTACGGGAATGAAGCTTTCTTT. This translates into CASSLEYGNEAFF. This sequence joins TRBV7-8 and TRBJ2-1; the D is unclear. The closer fit of TRBJ1-1 to the DNA end suggests the J call may be wrong. The length of the CDR3 is 13 residues. Germline CDR1 and CDR2: SGHVS and FQNEAQ.

V usage is TRBV11-3 and J usage is TRBJ2-5, with D possibly being TRBD1 (6 bases). The DNA end lines up better with TRBJ2-3; the J call may be wrong. The germline V gene has CDR1 SGHNT and CDR2 YENEEA. The CDR3 is 16 amino acids. CDR3 loop: CASSLRTAIGTDTQYF. CDR3 sequence (DNA): TGTGCCAGCAGCTTAAGGACAGCGATTGGCACAGATACGCAGTATTTT.

This clonotype has more than one count but fewer than ten. The chain combines TRBV7-6 with TRBJ2-3; 8 nucleotides align to TRBD1. TRBJ2-7 explains the end of the DNA better; the J call may be wrong. The CDR3 covers 11 residues. The germline gives CDR1 SGHVS, CDR2 FNYEAQ. The CDR3 region has the DNA TGTGCCAGCAGCACAGGGGGCGAGCAGTACTTC. Residues: CASSTGGEQYF.

The chain carries TRBV7-2 and TRBJ2-2; D gene unclear. The CDR3 loop spans 15 amino acids. V lost 0 bases and J 0 bases, leaving 5 bases between the germline ends. Germline CDR1 SGHTA, CDR2 FQGNSA. Here the CDR3 DNA reads TGTGCCAGCAGCTTAGCCAGGACGAACACCGGGGAGCTGTTTTTT. Translating gives CASSLARTNTGELFF. Based on the CDR3 plus reference TRBV7-2 and TRBJ2-2, the full variable domain is GAGVSQSPSNKVTEKGKDVELRCDPISGHTALYWYRQSLGQGLEFLIYFQGNSAPDKSGLPSDRFSAERTGGSVSTLTIQRTQQEDSAVYLCASSLARTNTGELFFGEGSRLTVL.

There are a few counts of this clonotype. The rearrangement joins TRBV6-1 to TRBJ1-1; D uncertain. The J call may be in error: the DNA end matches TRBJ2-3 better. The length of the CDR3 is 16 residues. Germline assignment: CDR1 MNHNS and CDR2 SASEGT. This chain's CDR3 is CASSDLWALPPDTQYF. CDR3 in DNA: TGTGCCAGCAGTGATCTGTGGGCCCTGCCCCCAGATACGCAGTATTTT.

V gene TRBV7-3 combines with J gene TRBJ1-1, with 9 bases matching TRBD1. The germline V gene has CDR1 SGHTA and CDR2 FQGTGA. The CDR3 spans 16 residues. Unmatched junction bases numbered 10, after V lost 4 bases and J lost 4 bases. The CDR3, as DNA: TGTGCCAGCAGCTCAGCGGACAGGGGATCTCGCACTGAAGCTTTCTTT. It specifies CASSSADRGSRTEAFF.

This clonotype has at least ten counts. As DNA, the CDR3 is TGTGCCAGCAGCCCGACAGGGTTTGATGGCTACACCTTC. This translates into CASSPTGFDGYTF. The rearrangement uses TRBV12-3 or TRBV12-4 and TRBJ1-2, with 7 bases matching TRBD1. The CDR3 is 13 amino acids. V lost 6 bases to trimming and J lost 6 bases; unmatched junction nucleotides: 7.

The V call is TRBV7-6, the J call TRBJ2-5; D possibly matches TRBD1 or TRBD2 (5 bases each). The DNA end favors TRBJ2-7, so the J call may be wrong. The germline CDR1 and CDR2 sequences are SGHVS and FNYEAQ. The CDR3 is 12 residues long. The CDR3 here is CASSSGTVEQYF. The CDR3 DNA sequence: TGTGCCAGCAGCTCCGGGACGGTCGAGCAGTACTTC.

This clonotype appeared a few times. The chain couples TRBV7-8 to TRBJ2-3; D remains unclear. The germline V and J ends were trimmed by 7 bases and 4 bases, with 6 bases remaining between them. CDR1 and CDR2 (germline): SGHVS, FQNEAQ. This CDR3 is built from 11 residues. CDR3 loop: CASTLSDTQYF. CDR3 in DNA: TGTGCCAGCACCCTTTCAGATACGCAGTATTTT.

The chain links TRBV19 to TRBJ2-3; TRBD2 matches at 9 bases. Germline V gives CDR1 LNHDA, CDR2 SQIVND (reference sequence). The CDR3 spans 16 residues. After removal of 3 bases from V and 6 bases from J, the junction contained 10 bases not matched to a gene. The CDR3 sequence is CASSMRASGTRDTQYF. The CDR3 coding sequence is TGTGCCAGTAGTATGCGTGCTAGCGGGACGAGGGATACGCAGTATTTT.